This T cell receptor (beta chain) was documented in a study of vaccination effects on CD4 cells after COVID-19. Between days 10 and 11 of culture, CD4+ T cells were separated out. A PCR test confirmed that the person had SARS-CoV-2 infection between March and December 2020. Vaccine administered to participants consisted of two doses of either BNT162b2 or mRNA-1273. Concerning this clone: No antigen is known for it.

Method: immunoSEQ multiplex PCR; TCRdb's copy keeps in-frame clones and lacks some. The sample carries tens of thousands of clones, around 74% recorded once. The CDR3 spans 18 residues. The trim removed 3 bases at V and 0 bases at J, leaving 11 bases unmatched. Germline lookup yields CDR1 SGDLS and CDR2 YYNGEE. The sample consisted of CD4+ T cells from PBMCs cultured without peptide, taken after COVID-19 vaccination. This chain connects TRBV9 to TRBJ2-5; 10 positions agree with TRBD2. This clonotype originated in a human donor who had a prior SARS-CoV-2 infection. CDR3 protein: CASSGGSGGHDYQETQYF. For the CDR3, the DNA is TGTGCCAGCAGCGGGGGTAGCGGGGGGCATGATTACCAAGAGACCCAGTACTTC. The full variable domain, completed using reference TRBV9 and TRBJ2-5, is DSGVTQTPKHLITATGQRVTLRCSPRSGDLSVYWYQQSLDQGLQFLIQYYNGEERAKGNILERFSAQQFPDLHSELNLSSLELGDSALYFCASSGGSGGHDYQETQYFGPGTRLLVL.